The rows below give T cell receptor beta chains drawn from one sample of a study of cytomegalovirus exposure and HLA in healthy donors. Clones were read by immunoSEQ multiplex PCR, and TCRdb kept only the in-frame ones, dropping some. This sample has some 160,000 clones, with 70% to 90% found just once. Sequenced input: PBMCs. These receptors originate from a man aged 25-45 years in good health and CMV-seropositive. The CDR3 runs from the conserved cysteine through the conserved F or W. D genes are given only for firm matches. A row's size may be missing; if present it is once, few, many or a size class.

d_gene	v_gene	abundance	j_gene	CDR3aa	CDR3nt
.	TRBV5-1	once	TRBJ2-5	CASSFPGLQETQYF	TGCGCCAGCAGCTTCCCGGGTCTCCAAGAGACCCAGTACTTC
TRBD1	TRBV4-3	.	TRBJ1-2	CASSRGVGQGGGYTF	TGCGCCAGCAGCCGAGGCGTCGGTCAGGGGGGTGGCTACACCTTC
TRBD2	TRBV7-6	once	TRBJ2-5	CASSLVPPSGRGETQYF	TGTGCCAGCAGCTTAGTCCCCCCTAGCGGGAGAGGAGAGACCCAGTACTTC
TRBD1	TRBV11-3	.	TRBJ1-4	CASSPRGDLDGKLFF	TGTGCCAGCAGCCCCAGGGGGGACCTCGACGGAAAACTGTTTTTT
.	TRBV6-1	.	TRBJ2-7	CASSEGVGGSYEQYF	TGTGCCAGCAGTGAAGGGGTCGGGGGATCCTACGAGCAGTACTTC
.	TRBV11-3	.	TRBJ1-1	CASRLVPGNPFF	TGTGCCAGCAGGCTCGTACCAGGGAACCCTTTCTTT
.	TRBV5-1	.	TRBJ1-3	CASSLEALSGNTIYF	TGCGCCAGCAGCTTGGAAGCCCTCTCTGGAAACACCATATATTTT
TRBD2	TRBV18	.	TRBJ2-3	CASRGLAGGTDTQYF	TGTGCCAGCCGGGGACTAGCGGGAGGAACAGATACGCAGTATTTT
TRBD2	TRBV4-1	.	TRBJ2-5	CASSHSGLAGGPETQYF	TGCGCCAGCAGCCATTCCGGACTAGCGGGAGGGCCGGAGACCCAGTACTTC
.	TRBV4-3	.	TRBJ2-3	CASSQEPGITDTQYF	TGCGCCAGCAGCCAAGAACCAGGGATTACAGATACGCAGTATTTT
.	TRBV5-1	.	TRBJ2-2	CASSLRDSSTGELFF	TGCGCCAGCAGCTTGAGGGACTCCTCCACCGGGGAGCTGTTTTTT
.	TRBV18	few	TRBJ1-2	CASSPKRQESLFYGYTF	TGTGCCAGCTCACCAAAGAGACAGGAAAGTCTTTTCTATGGCTACACCTTC
.	TRBV7-2	.	TRBJ1-5	CASSLGGVQPQHF	TGTGCCAGCAGCTTAGGCGGTGTTCAGCCCCAGCATTTT
.	TRBV27	.	TRBJ2-1	CASSLGHYNEQFF	TGTGCCAGCAGTTTAGGGCATTACAATGAGCAGTTCTTC
.	TRBV7-2	.	TRBJ2-1	CASSLPRVGGEQFF	TGTGCCAGCAGCCTACCAAGAGTGGGAGGTGAGCAGTTCTTC
TRBD2	TRBV5-1	.	TRBJ2-3	CASSWGTSGSTDTQYF	TGCGCCAGCAGCTGGGGGACTAGCGGGAGCACAGATACGCAGTATTTT
.	TRBV7-6	.	TRBJ2-7	CASSLAGAYEQYF	TGTGCCAGCAGCTTAGCAGGGGCCTACGAGCAGTACTTC
TRBD2	TRBV7-3	.	TRBJ2-1	CASSPIGAGTYNEQFF	TGTGCCAGCAGCCCGATCGGAGCGGGAACCTACAATGAGCAGTTCTTC
.	TRBV13	.	TRBJ2-1	CASSFEGQSRLF	TGTGCCAGCAGCTTTGAAGGACAGTCTCGGCTCTTC
.	TRBV4-1	.	TRBJ1-5	CASSRSDTLGNQPQHF	TGCGCCAGCAGCCGCTCGGACACTTTAGGGAATCAGCCCCAGCATTTT
.	TRBV11-3	.	TRBJ1-2	CASSFQLNYGYTF	TGTGCCAGCAGCTTCCAACTGAACTATGGCTACACCTTC
.	TRBV5-1	.	TRBJ2-1	CASNRDSGYNEQFF	TGCGCCAGCAACCGGGACTCGGGTTACAATGAGCAGTTCTTC
TRBD1	TRBV9	.	TRBJ1-2	CASSVADRPAF	TGTGCCAGCAGCGTAGCGGACAGGCCGGCCTTC
TRBD1	TRBV11-3	.	TRBJ2-5	CASRTGIRETQYF	TGTGCCAGCAGGACAGGGATTAGGGAGACCCAGTACTTC
TRBD2	TRBV5-1	.	TRBJ2-7	CASSHGLAGTTYEQYF	TGCGCCAGCAGCCATGGACTAGCGGGGACAACCTACGAGCAGTACTTC
TRBD2	TRBV11-3	.	TRBJ2-3	CASSLVVAGTTDTQYF	TGTGCCAGCAGCTTAGTAGTAGCGGGAACGACAGATACGCAGTATTTT
TRBD1	TRBV5-1	.	TRBJ1-6	CASSLRQGGPPLHF	TGCGCCAGCAGCCTTCGACAGGGTGGCCCACCCCTCCACTTT
.	TRBV4-3	.	TRBJ1-2	CASSQEGLNYGYTF	TGCGCCAGCAGCCAAGAGGGACTGAACTATGGCTACACCTTC
.	TRBV6-5	.	TRBJ1-2	CASSSVGGYGYTF	TGTGCCAGCAGTTCCGTTGGAGGCTATGGCTACACCTTC
TRBD1	TRBV19	.	TRBJ1-3	CASSIGQGNGNTIYF	TGTGCCAGTAGTATAGGACAGGGGAATGGAAACACCATATATTTT
TRBD1	TRBV27	.	TRBJ2-1	CASSIRGTGTYNEQFF	TGTGCCAGCAGTATTAGAGGGACAGGCACATACAATGAGCAGTTCTTC
TRBD1	TRBV11-3	once	TRBJ1-1	CASSSKTGATEAFF	TGTGCCAGCAGCTCCAAGACAGGGGCCACTGAAGCTTTCTTT
.	TRBV10-2	.	TRBJ2-2	CASSPKASGELFF	TGCGCCAGCAGTCCAAAAGCATCCGGGGAGCTGTTTTTT
.	TRBV29-1	.	TRBJ2-1	CSASTGSSSYNEQFF	TGCAGCGCATCCACAGGATCAAGCTCCTACAATGAGCAGTTCTTC
.	TRBV11-2	.	TRBJ1-2	CASSPFGSYGYTF	TGTGCCAGCAGCCCCTTCGGGAGTTATGGCTACACCTTC
TRBD1	TRBV5-4	.	TRBJ1-4	CASSPWGQGNNEKLFF	TGTGCCAGCAGCCCCTGGGGACAGGGAAATAATGAAAAACTGTTTTTT
.	TRBV7-6	.	TRBJ1-2	CASPRDTYGYTF	TGTGCCAGCCCCCGGGACACCTATGGCTACACCTTC
.	TRBV2	once	TRBJ2-2	CASSAPGHSNTGELFF	TGTGCCAGCAGTGCGCCGGGACATTCGAACACCGGGGAGCTGTTTTTT
.	TRBV5-6	.	TRBJ1-2	CASSLAAVRYYTF	TGTGCCAGCAGCTTGGCCGCCGTCAGATACTACACCTTC
TRBD2	TRBV5-1	.	TRBJ2-1	CASSLEAGGGNEQFF	TGCGCCAGCAGCTTGGAAGCGGGAGGGGGCAATGAGCAGTTCTTC
TRBD1	TRBV5-1	.	TRBJ1-4	CASSLRTGATNEKLFF	TGCGCCAGCAGCCTTCGGACAGGTGCAACTAATGAAAAACTGTTTTTT
.	TRBV2	.	TRBJ1-2	CASSDPKASWTRGYTF	TGTGCCAGCAGTGATCCTAAAGCGTCGTGGACTCGTGGCTACACCTTC
TRBD1	TRBV5-1	.	TRBJ2-2	CASSSHYLGQGLTGELFF	TGCGCCAGCAGCTCGCACTACCTGGGACAGGGCCTCACCGGGGAGCTGTTTTTT
TRBD2	TRBV7-9	.	TRBJ2-1	CASSPGLAVQGEQFF	TGTGCCAGCAGCCCTGGACTAGCGGTCCAAGGTGAGCAGTTCTTC
.	TRBV27	once	TRBJ1-1	CASSSISGVRSEAFF	TGTGCCAGCAGTTCCATATCAGGGGTTCGATCTGAAGCTTTCTTT
.	TRBV9	.	TRBJ1-4	CASSARPGHVNEKLFF	TGTGCCAGCAGCGCTAGACCGGGACACGTTAATGAAAAACTGTTTTTT
TRBD1	TRBV5-1	once	TRBJ1-1	CASSLDRVRAEAFF	TGCGCCAGCAGCCTGGACAGGGTCCGGGCTGAAGCTTTCTTT
TRBD1	TRBV6-1	.	TRBJ1-5	CASLERDRVNQPQHF	TGTGCCAGCCTCGAGCGGGACAGGGTTAATCAGCCCCAGCATTTT
.	TRBV13	.	TRBJ2-3	CASSSLLYNRGGADTQYF	TGTGCCAGCAGCTCCTTACTCTACAACAGGGGAGGTGCAGATACGCAGTATTTT